This T cell receptor (beta chain) was captured by sequencing in a study of T cells in Graves' hyperthyroidism and ophthalmopathy. In this sample, this clonotype turned up many times. Its specificity is not known. Study results and limitations: Most expanded thyroid clonotypes above 0.001 recurred in blood.

Authors of the study amplified TCR beta CDR3 regions from RNA transcripts. A set of HTBI primers served as the primers for a first-round RT-PCR of the TCR CDR3. In TCRdb, the multiplex PCR reads were re-called with MiXCR into one record per CDR3 protein. The sample records fewer than 850,000 distinct CDR3 sequences, 17% being singletons. This CDR3 is 14 amino acids long. The trim removed 7 bases at V and 0 bases at J, leaving 5 bases unmatched. CDR1 and CDR2 (germline): SNHLY, FYNNEI. Exclusion followed for patients with uncontrolled infection, other autoimmune disease, pregnancy or lactation. Fresh peripheral blood, about 9.3 ml, yielded the PBMCs.

This clonotype was sampled from a man aged 45-60 years with Graves' hyperthyroidism. Sequencing used blood. This sequence joins TRBV2 and TRBJ2-7; 8 bases align to TRBD1. CDR3 DNA sequence: TGTGCCAGCATGGGACAGGATAGCTCCTACGAGCAGTACTTC. Amino acid sequence: CASMGQDSSYEQYF.